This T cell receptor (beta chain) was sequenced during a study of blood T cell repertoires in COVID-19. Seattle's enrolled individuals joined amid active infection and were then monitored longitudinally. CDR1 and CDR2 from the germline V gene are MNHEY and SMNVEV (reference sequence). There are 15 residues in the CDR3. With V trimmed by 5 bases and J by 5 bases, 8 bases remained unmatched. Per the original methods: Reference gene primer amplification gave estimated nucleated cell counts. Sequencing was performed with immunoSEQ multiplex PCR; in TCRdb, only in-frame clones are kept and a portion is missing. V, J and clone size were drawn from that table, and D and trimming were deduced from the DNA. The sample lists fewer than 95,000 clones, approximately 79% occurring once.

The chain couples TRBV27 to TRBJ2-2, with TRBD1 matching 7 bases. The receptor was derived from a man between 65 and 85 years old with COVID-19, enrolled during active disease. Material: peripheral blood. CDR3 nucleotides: TGTGCCAGCAGTCTTCGACAGGGATGGACCGGGGAGCTGTTTTTT. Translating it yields CASSLRQGWTGELFF.